This T cell receptor (beta chain) was identified in a study of OX40 agonist ivuxolimab in advanced cancers. General study results and limits: Clones of CD4+ and CD8+ blood T cells grew by week 6 at doses of 0.1 to 3.0 mg/kg. The average count of expanded clones was higher among CD8+ T cells than among CD4+.

The CDR3 has 15 amino acids. Trimming took 6 bases from V and 3 from J, leaving 17 bases between them. Germline CDR1 reads SGHTA; CDR2 reads FQGNSA. Comments on this clone: Its cognate antigen is unknown.

Measured with immunoSEQ multiplex PCR; TCRdb has only the in-frame clones, and not every one. The sample shows 25,000 to 35,000 clones, roughly 88% of them seen only once. Specimen: CD4+ or CD8+ T cells sorted from blood, collected in a trial of the OX40 agonist ivuxolimab. J is TRBJ1-1 and V is TRBV7-2; D ambiguous. The source of this sequence is an adult with an advanced solid tumor such as melanoma, head and neck, liver or kidney cancer. In nucleotides, the CDR3 is TGTGCCAGCAGTTCCTCTGGACGGAAGGACACTGAAGCTTTCTTT. Its translation is CASSSSGRKDTEAFF. The full variable domain, with the rest looked up from reference TRBV7-2 and TRBJ1-1, is GAGVSQSPSNKVTEKGKDVELRCDPISGHTALYWYRQSLGQGLEFLIYFQGNSAPDKSGLPSDRFSAERTGGSVSTLTIQRTQQEDSAVYLCASSSSGRKDTEAFFGQGTRLTVV.